One and the same sample provided the 24 T cell receptor beta chains below, sequenced in a study of T cell changes during pregnancy in multiple sclerosis (dated by TCRdb to between 2018 and 2020). Library preparation used the immunoSEQ multiplex PCR assay. This is the immuneACCESS table as TCRdb keeps it, with only in-frame sequences that have V and J called. A part of the clones is gone; compared with another copy, unresolved V genes explain less than half, and the rest is unexplained. For this sample the table gives just under 85,000 clones, of which approximately 93% were detected only once. 2.5% to 3% of the sample goes to the ten largest clones. Material: peripheral blood, obtained in the first trimester of pregnancy. The receptors stem from a female donor with multiple sclerosis, enrolled in a pregnancy study.

As to this clone: An end of the junction differs from the germline gene, which may be a read error. The gene calls are TRBV7-7 and TRBJ2-7, with 9 nucleotides matching TRBD2. Germline values: CDR1 SSHAT, CDR2 FNYEAQ (reference sequence). The CDR3 spans 14 residues. DNA for the CDR3: TGTGCTAGCAACTCGCGGGGGGGGGTCCGCGAGCAGTACTTC. This gives the protein CASNSRGGVREQYF.

The V call is TRBV5-4, the J call TRBJ2-7; D perhaps matches TRBD1 (6 bases). Germline V gene data show CDR1 as SGHNT and CDR2 as YYREEE (reference sequence). The CDR3 has 12 amino acids. V lost 5 bases to trimming and J lost 7 bases, with 13 bases between them. CDR3 protein: CASRNTGQEQYF. The CDR3, as DNA: TGTGCCAGCAGGAACACAGGGCAGGAGCAGTACTTC.

This rearrangement joins TRBV5-1 to TRBJ2-1; TRBD1 matches at 8 bases. Germline trimming cut 0 bases from V and 4 bases from J; bases unmatched to any gene: 3. Germline V gives CDR1 SGHRS, CDR2 YFSETQ. There are 15 residues in the CDR3. The CDR3 DNA sequence: TGCGCCAGCAGCTTGGCCGGGACAGGATACAATGAGCAGTTCTTC. This translates into CASSLAGTGYNEQFF. Filled out from reference TRBV5-1 and TRBJ2-1, the complete variable domain reads KAGVTQTPRYLIKTRGQQVTLSCSPISGHRSVSWYQQTPGQGLQFLFEYFSETQRNKGNFPGRFSGRQFSNSRSEMNVSTLELGDSALYLCASSLAGTGYNEQFFGPGTRLTVL.

This chain links TRBV7-8 with TRBJ2-5; TRBD2 aligns across 12 bases. The V and J ends lost 4 bases and 4 bases, in that order; junction bases with no gene match: 7. CDR3 length: 16 residues. Germline V gene data show CDR1 as SGHVS and CDR2 as FQNEAQ. In DNA form, the CDR3 reads TGTGCCAGCAGCTGGGGACTAGCGGGTTTAGCAGAGACCCAGTACTTC. Translating it yields CASSWGLAGLAETQYF. Filled out from reference TRBV7-8 and TRBJ2-5, the complete variable domain reads GAGVSQSPRYKVAKRGQDVALRCDPISGHVSLFWYQQALGQGPEFLTYFQNEAQLDKSGLPSDRFFAERPEGSVSTLKIQRTQQEDSAVYLCASSWGLAGLAETQYFGPGTRLLVL.

V is TRBV5-3 and J is TRBJ2-7; D perhaps matches TRBD2 (5 bases). TRBV5-3 is annotated as an ORF whose role is uncertain. Trimming took off 6 bases at V and 4 bases at J, with 14 bases between the two ends. The CDR3 extends over 13 amino acids. The CDR3 DNA reads as TGTGCCAGAATCGCCGGGGATGAATACGAGCAGTACTTC. This encodes CARIAGDEYEQYF.

This chain uses TRBV9 with TRBJ1-1, with D possibly being TRBD1 (6 bases). The CDR3 sequence is 15 residues long. V lost 3 bases and J lost 3, with 15 bases in between. Germline lookup yields CDR1 SGDLS and CDR2 YYNGEE. CDR3 loop: CASSAPGARYTEAFF. In DNA form, the CDR3 reads TGTGCCAGCAGCGCCCCAGGGGCTCGGTACACTGAAGCTTTCTTT.

There are many counts of this clone. CDR3 DNA sequence: TGTGCCAGCAGTTCCGGACAGGGGAACACCGGGGAGCTGTTTTTT. The encoded protein is CASSSGQGNTGELFF. The chain couples TRBV28 to TRBJ2-2; TRBD1 aligns across 8 bases. CDR1 and CDR2 (germline): MDHEN, SYDVKM. V shed 4 bases and J 1 base; nucleotides not matched to a gene: 2. This CDR3 region has 15 residues.

This clone was observed once. This chain joins TRBV18 and TRBJ2-4; 7 bases align to TRBD1. The ends lost 2 bases at V and 0 bases at J; junction bases unmatched: 7. CDR1 KGHSH and CDR2 LQKENI come from the germline V gene. The CDR3 is made up of 17 amino acids. CDR3 sequence reads: CASSPRTGGQAKNIQYF. As DNA, the CDR3 is TGTGCCAGCTCACCAAGGACAGGTGGGCAAGCCAAAAACATTCAGTACTTC.

The chain joins TRBV7-3 to TRBJ1-6, with D unclear. The germline V and J ends were trimmed by 4 bases and 7 bases, with 11 bases remaining between them. The CDR3 covers 14 residues. Looked up from germline, CDR1 is SGHTA and CDR2 is FQGTGA. CDR3 in DNA: TGTGCCAGCAGCTCGGGGTTGCCAAATTCACCCCTCCACTTT. Translated: CASSSGLPNSPLHF. Using reference TRBV7-3 and TRBJ1-6 for the parts outside the CDR3, the full variable domain is GAGVSQTPSNKVTEKGKYVELRCDPISGHTALYWYRQSLGQGPEFLIYFQGTGAADDSGLPNDRFFAVRPEGSVSTLKIQRTERGDSAVYLCASSSGLPNSPLHFGNGTRLTVT.

A single count supports this clone. V gene TRBV5-8 combines with J gene TRBJ1-2; D is perhaps TRBD1 (6 bases). Trimming stripped 7 bases from V and 7 bases from J, with 20 bases between. Germline V CDR1 and CDR2: SGHTS, YDEGEE. This CDR3 is 14 amino acids long. CDR3: CASARLTGSAGYTF. Written as DNA, the CDR3 is TGTGCCAGCGCCCGTTTAACAGGGTCCGCTGGCTACACCTTC.

The chain uses TRBV9 and TRBJ2-5; TRBD2 matches 12 bases. The CDR3 sequence is 15 residues long. V was clipped by 6 bases and J by 0 bases; unmatched bases: 3. Germline-derived CDR1 and CDR2 are SGDLS and YYNGEE. The DNA of the CDR3 is TGTGCCAGCACCACTAGCGGGGGGTACCAAGAGACCCAGTACTTC. Its protein is CASTTSGGYQETQYF.

The chain carries TRBV27 and TRBJ2-7, with D possibly matching TRBD2 (5 bases). From germline, CDR1 is MNHEY and CDR2 SMNVEV (reference sequence). CDR3 length: 13 residues. V gave up 0 bases and J gave up 4 bases, with 7 bases separating them. The CDR3 DNA follows: TGTGCCAGCAGTTTATCCCCGGGGTACGAGCAGTACTTC. Protein sequence: CASSLSPGYEQYF.

The chain uses TRBV11-3 and TRBJ2-5; D gene unclear. The V gene's germline CDR1 is SGHNT and CDR2 YENEEA. The CDR3 extends over 14 amino acids. V was trimmed by 1 base and J by 1 base, leaving 7 bases between them. Written as DNA, the CDR3 is TGTGCCAGCAGCTTAGGACTGAGCCAAGAGACCCAGTACTTC. It translates to CASSLGLSQETQYF. Drawing the rest from reference TRBV11-3 and TRBJ2-5, the complete variable domain is EAGVVQSPRYKIIEKKQPVAFWCNPISGHNTLYWYLQNLGQGPELLIRYENEEAVDDSQLPKDRFSAERLKGVDSTLKIQPAELGDSAVYLCASSLGLSQETQYFGPGTRLLVL.

The rearrangement links TRBV9 to TRBJ2-2; TRBD2 might be the D (6 bases). The CDR3 loop spans 14 amino acids. In germline, CDR1 is SGDLS, CDR2 YYNGEE. V was cut by 0 bases and J by 6 bases, with 9 bases left in between. This CDR3 reads CASSVGTGAGELFF. The CDR3 nucleotides are TGTGCCAGCAGCGTAGGGACGGGGGCCGGGGAGCTGTTTTTT.

The DNA of the CDR3 is TGTGCCAGCAGCTTTGGCGGGGGGGCCGGTACGCAGTATTTT. Protein sequence: CASSFGGGAGTQYF. This chain joins TRBV7-9 and TRBJ2-3; TRBD2 agrees at 9 bases. CDR3 length: 14 residues. Germline assignment: CDR1 SEHNR and CDR2 FQNEAQ (reference sequence). The junction had 6 bases not matched to a gene; V was cut back by 3 bases and J by 8 bases.

The chain joins TRBV11-1 to TRBJ2-7, with D uncertain. Deletions cut 6 bases from V and 7 bases from J, with 19 bases between. Germline-derived CDR1 and CDR2 are SGHAT and FQDESV (reference sequence). CDR3 size: 14 residues. CDR3 sequence: CASSASSLYVEQYF. CDR3 coding DNA: TGTGCCAGCAGTGCCTCATCCCTCTACGTTGAGCAGTACTTC.

This sequence joins TRBV20-1 and TRBJ2-7; no clear D gene. Germline V gene lookup returns CDR1 DFQATT and CDR2 SNEGSKA (reference sequence). The germline V and J ends were trimmed by 6 bases and 4 bases, with 10 bases remaining between them. This CDR3 region has 11 residues. The DNA of the CDR3 is TGCAGTGCCGGAGACGCGTACGAGCAGTACTTC. It yields the protein CSAGDAYEQYF.

This clone appeared a single time. The chain carries TRBV30 and TRBJ1-6, with 8 bases that match TRBD1. The CDR3 loop spans 16 amino acids. Trimming at V came to 2 bases and at J to 2 bases, leaving 5 bases not matched to a gene. Germline V gene sequence: CDR1 GTSNPN, CDR2 SVGIG (reference sequence). CDR3 region: CAWSSGQGAYNSPLHF. The CDR3 region has the DNA TGTGCCTGGAGTTCTGGACAGGGCGCCTATAATTCACCCCTCCACTTT.

This chain connects TRBV18 to TRBJ2-7; the D gene is possibly TRBD2 (6 bases). Per the germline V gene, CDR1 is KGHSH and CDR2 is LQKENI. The CDR3 totals 15 residues. Trimming removed 3 bases from V and 5 bases from J, with 17 bases in between. CDR3: CASSPVGLAPHEQYF. CDR3 nucleotide sequence: TGTGCCAGCTCACCGGTAGGGCTAGCGCCGCACGAGCAGTACTTC.

This chain connects TRBV10-3 to TRBJ1-3; weak D call: TRBD1 (6 bases). The germline V gene encodes CDR1 ENHRY and CDR2 SYGVKD. The CDR3 runs 15 residues. The ends were cut back, 8 bases at V and 0 bases at J, with 14 bases in the middle. CDR3 sequence reads: CAIARQVRSGNTIYF. CDR3 DNA sequence: TGTGCCATCGCCAGACAGGTGCGCTCTGGAAACACCATATATTTT.

V usage is TRBV7-8 and J usage is TRBJ2-1; TRBD2 is a possible D gene (6 bases). Germline-derived CDR1 and CDR2 are SGHVS and FQNEAQ. The CDR3 is 13 amino acids. V was pared by 5 bases and J by 4 bases, with 9 bases between. The CDR3 DNA reads TGTGCCAGCAGCGGGGGGTCGTACAATGAGCAGTTCTTC. Translated, it gives CASSGGSYNEQFF.

The chain has TRBV27 and TRBJ2-1, with D perhaps TRBD1 (6 bases). The CDR3 is 16 amino acids. Germline assignment: CDR1 MNHEY and CDR2 SMNVEV (reference sequence). V lost 5 bases and J 5 bases, leaving 19 bases between the germline ends. CDR3 sequence (DNA): TGTGCCAGCAGTCCCATTTCCGGGGACAAACACAATGAGCAGTTCTTC. It specifies CASSPISGDKHNEQFF.

The chain joins TRBV27 to TRBJ2-7, with TRBD2 identical over 12 bases. V lost 9 bases, J lost 2 bases, and 5 bases stayed unmatched. This CDR3 spans 14 amino acids. Germline CDR1 MNHEY, CDR2 SMNVEV (reference sequence). The CDR3: CASHTSGRPYEQYF. Here the CDR3 DNA reads TGTGCCAGTCATACTAGCGGGAGGCCCTACGAGCAGTACTTC.

The chain recombines TRBV4-2 with TRBJ2-7, with TRBD2 matching 8 bases. This CDR3 has 19 amino acids. V lost 0 bases to trimming and J lost 1 base; unmatched junction nucleotides: 14. CDR1 is LGHNA, CDR2 YNFKEQ, per germline. CDR3 sequence (DNA): TGTGCCAGCAGCCAAGACAGTCTCGGTAGCGGGATCCGTTCCTACGAGCAGTACTTC. Protein sequence: CASSQDSLGSGIRSYEQYF.